These 7 T cell receptor beta chains came from one sample sequenced in a study of blood T cell repertoires in COVID-19. Assay used: immunoSEQ multiplex PCR; TCRdb lists only in-frame clones, some missing. The top ten hold roughly 15% of the sample, which has about 39,000 clones, 84% seen once. Sequencing was done on a sample of peripheral blood. These receptors were taken from a man aged 50-60 years with active or convalescent COVID-19.

The chain is built from TRBV19 and TRBJ1-6; D unclear. The CDR3 is 13 amino acids. Trimming cost V 5 bases and J 14 bases, with 16 bases left between them. The germline gives CDR1 LNHDA, CDR2 SQIVND (reference sequence). CDR3 in DNA: TGTGCCAGTAGTCTCTTGGACTTGGGAGCCCTCCACTTT. It is translated as CASSLLDLGALHF.

The chain carries TRBV2 and TRBJ2-2; 9 positions match TRBD1. V was pared by 8 bases and J by 7 bases, with 8 bases of the junction left unmatched. CDR3 length equals 14 residues. In germline, CDR1 is SNHLY, CDR2 FYNNEI. In nucleotides, the CDR3 is TGTGCCAGCGCTAACAGGGGGCACGGCGGGGAGCTGTTTTTT. Translation: CASANRGHGGELFF. Based on the CDR3 plus reference TRBV2 and TRBJ2-2, the full variable domain is EPEVTQTPSHQVTQMGQEVILRCVPISNHLYFYWYRQILGQKVEFLVSFYNNEISEKSEIFDDQFSVERPDGSNFTLKIRSTKLEDSAMYFCASANRGHGGELFFGEGSRLTVL.

This chain joins TRBV11-3 and TRBJ2-2; 10 bases line up with TRBD1. The CDR3 extends over 16 amino acids. Trimming cost V 5 bases and J 4 bases; bases outside gene matches: 7. In germline, CDR1 is SGHNT, CDR2 YENEEA. CDR3 bases: TGTGCCAGCAGCCCAGGGGGACAGGGGCCCACCGGGGAGCTGTTTTTT. This gives the protein CASSPGGQGPTGELFF.

The chain links TRBV6-6 to TRBJ2-5; TRBD2 might be the D (6 bases). The germline V and J ends were trimmed by 6 bases and 0 bases, with 11 bases remaining between them. The CDR3 runs to 14 residues. Germline CDR1 and CDR2: MNHNY and SVGAGI (reference sequence). In nucleotides, the CDR3 is TGTGCCAGCAGGACCCTAGCGAACCAAGAGACCCAGTACTTC. Translation gives CASRTLANQETQYF.

V usage is TRBV5-4 and J usage is TRBJ1-2; D gene ambiguous. Between the trimmed V and J ends, which lost 0 bases and 5 bases, there was a span of 8 bases. Per the germline V gene, CDR1 is SGHNT and CDR2 is YYREEE (reference sequence). CDR3 length: 13 residues. CDR3 sequence reads: CASSLEVAYGYTF. CDR3 coding DNA: TGTGCCAGCAGCTTGGAAGTGGCTTATGGCTACACCTTC.

The V gene is TRBV6-6, the J gene TRBJ1-5; D might be TRBD1 (5 bases). Trimming removed 6 bases from V and 4 bases from J, with 13 bases in between. The CDR3 sequence is 14 residues long. Germline V gives CDR1 MNHNY, CDR2 SVGAGI (reference sequence). The CDR3 nucleotides are TGTGCCAGCAGGTTACATGGGGGGAATCAGCCCCAGCATTTT. Its translation: CASRLHGGNQPQHF.

The V gene is TRBV6-1, the J gene TRBJ1-2, with unresolved D. From germline, CDR1 is MNHNS and CDR2 SASEGT. The CDR3 sequence is 13 residues long. V lost 2 bases and J lost 2, with 6 bases in between. The DNA of the CDR3 is TGTGCCAGCAGTGAATGGGAGAACTATGGCTACACCTTC. Its protein product is CASSEWENYGYTF.